The TCR beta chain described here comes from a study of CD8+ T cells in alopecia areata. Treatment specified: oral pan-JAK inhibitor, 5-10 mg twice daily. Study results and limitations: Sharing of TCR sequences between patients (possibly for HLA-related reasons) was less clear than in mice.

The CDR3 spans 17 residues. V trimming: 7 bases; J trimming: 2 bases; junction bases outside the gene matches: 15. Germline V lookup: CDR1 SNHLY, CDR2 FYNNEI. cDNA serving as the sequencing template came from extracted, reverse transcribed RNA. Generated by immunoSEQ multiplex PCR, the TCRdb table keeps only in-frame clones and is missing some. The sample contains some 100,000 clones, roughly 56% of which appear only once. To note about this clone: What it binds is not known.

The material was CD8+ T cells sorted from blood, obtained between weeks 55 and 65, from a patient treated with tofacitinib. The TCR originated in a human donor with alopecia areata. The chain has TRBV2 and TRBJ2-3; 7 bases are shared with TRBD2. CDR3 bases: TGTGCCAGCATCGGCTACTGGGCTAGCGGACTCACAGATACGCAGTATTTT. It codes for CASIGYWASGLTDTQYF.